One and the same sample provided the 14 T cell receptor beta chains below, sequenced in a study of shared clonotypes between healthy human individuals. Clones were sequenced by immunoSEQ multiplex PCR, and TCRdb holds only the in-frame ones, with some missing. The sample shows millions of clones, about 95% of them seen only once. Selected positively for CCR7 and CD45RO-negative, naive CD8 cells excluded terminally differentiated effector memory CD45RA+ cells. Material for sequencing was naive CD8+ T cells sorted from blood. Receptor source: a man between 18 and 29 years old in good health.

This rearrangement joins TRBV7-9 to TRBJ2-5; D is unresolved. The CDR3 totals 16 residues. The germline V and J ends were trimmed by 4 bases and 2 bases, with 17 bases remaining between them. The germline V gene encodes CDR1 SEHNR and CDR2 FQNEAQ (reference sequence). The CDR3 coding sequence is TGTGCCAGCAGCTCCCGACTGAGTAGTGTACAAGAGACCCAGTACTTC. Its protein product is CASSSRLSSVQETQYF.

This clone was seen a single time. This chain connects TRBV4-1 to TRBJ2-7; no clear D. This CDR3 region has 13 residues. Germline-derived CDR1 and CDR2 are MGHRA and YSYEKL. The V end was cut by 6 bases, the J end by 2 bases, with 11 bases between. Here the CDR3 reads CASSRSDTYEQYF. DNA for the CDR3: TGCGCCAGCAGTCGATCGGATACCTACGAGCAGTACTTC.

The CDR3 is CASRAGLDYGYTF. The CDR3 DNA reads TGTGCCAGCAGGGCAGGGTTGGACTATGGCTACACCTTC. The V gene is TRBV6-5, the J gene TRBJ1-2; D is possibly TRBD1 (5 bases). This CDR3 contains 13 residues. V dropped 6 bases and J dropped 3 bases, with 11 bases sitting between them. Germline values: CDR1 MNHEY, CDR2 SVGAGI.

J is TRBJ2-2 and V is TRBV4-2; 7 nucleotides align to TRBD2. Per the germline V gene, CDR1 is LGHNA and CDR2 is YNFKEQ. V lost 3 bases and J lost 6; bases outside the gene matches: 10. The CDR3 loop spans 16 amino acids. CDR3 DNA: TGTGCCAGCAGCCACGACCAGCGGGGTGTGTCCGGGGAGCTGTTTTTT. This gives the protein CASSHDQRGVSGELFF.

J is TRBJ1-2 and V is TRBV7-9; a possible D gene is TRBD1 (6 bases). This CDR3 comprises 15 residues. V was shortened by 1 base and J by 4 bases, with 13 bases between the two germline ends. CDR1 and CDR2 (germline): SEHNR, FQNEAQ (reference sequence). The CDR3 nucleotides read TGTGCCAGCAGCTTAGTGACAGGCCCGACCTATGGCTACACCTTC. This encodes CASSLVTGPTYGYTF. The full variable domain, completed using reference TRBV7-9 and TRBJ1-2, is DTGVSQNPRHKITKRGQNVTFRCDPISEHNRLYWYRQTLGQGPEFLTYFQNEAQLEKSRLLSDRFSAERPKGSFSTLEIQRTEQGDSAMYLCASSLVTGPTYGYTFGSGTRLTVV.

This clone was seen just once. This rearrangement joins TRBV10-2 to TRBJ2-1, with 10 bases that match TRBD1. Germline V lookup: CDR1 WSHSY, CDR2 SAAADI. J was trimmed by 4 bases and V by 3 bases; bases with no gene match: 6. This CDR3 spans 16 amino acids. The CDR3 nucleotides are TGCGCCAGCAGTGATAGGGACAGGGGAAGGTACAATGAGCAGTTCTTC. Translation: CASSDRDRGRYNEQFF.

This chain joins TRBV30 and TRBJ1-5; D perhaps matches TRBD1 (6 bases). Germline CDR1 is GTSNPN and CDR2 is SVGIG (reference sequence). V dropped 0 bases and J dropped 4 bases, with 10 bases sitting between them. The CDR3 consists of 14 residues. The CDR3 here is CAWSVRQGNQPQHF. DNA for the CDR3: TGTGCCTGGAGTGTACGCCAGGGGAATCAGCCCCAGCATTTT.

The chain joins TRBV2 to TRBJ2-4, with D perhaps being TRBD1 or TRBD2 (5 bases each). Germline CDR1 is SNHLY and CDR2 is FYNNEI. V lost 5 bases and J lost 0, with 11 bases in between. The CDR3 loop spans 15 amino acids. CDR3 region: CASSWDDIAKNIQYF. In nucleotides, the CDR3 is TGTGCCAGCAGTTGGGACGACATAGCCAAAAACATTCAGTACTTC.

The chain couples TRBV7-9 to TRBJ1-2, with 11 bases that match TRBD1. CDR3 size: 17 residues. V was pared by 2 bases and J by 5 bases, with 10 bases of the junction left unmatched. CDR1 SEHNR and CDR2 FQNEAQ come from the germline V gene (reference sequence). The DNA of the CDR3 is TGTGCCAGCAGCTTATCACCGGGACAGGGGGTTAGTTATGGCTACACCTTC. Protein sequence: CASSLSPGQGVSYGYTF. Complete variable domain (other parts from reference TRBV7-9 and TRBJ1-2): DTGVSQNPRHKITKRGQNVTFRCDPISEHNRLYWYRQTLGQGPEFLTYFQNEAQLEKSRLLSDRFSAERPKGSFSTLEIQRTEQGDSAMYLCASSLSPGQGVSYGYTFGSGTRLTVV.

The chain employs TRBV5-1 and TRBJ2-2; 12 nucleotides line up with TRBD2. The CDR3 runs 20 residues. V gave up 4 bases and J gave up 6 bases; unmatched junction bases: 19. Germline CDR1 SGHRS, CDR2 YFSETQ. The CDR3 region is CASSPPSTSGGSSIAGELFF. CDR3 nucleotides: TGCGCCAGCAGCCCGCCTAGCACTAGCGGGGGGTCGTCCATAGCCGGGGAGCTGTTTTTT.

The chain couples TRBV7-8 to TRBJ2-7; no clear D gene. Trimming removed 3 bases from V and 0 bases from J, with 9 bases in between. The CDR3 extends over 14 amino acids. Looked up from germline, CDR1 is SGHVS and CDR2 is FQNEAQ. The chain's CDR3 is CASSLIGGSYEQYF. In nucleotides, the CDR3 is TGTGCCAGCAGCTTGATAGGCGGCTCCTACGAGCAGTACTTC.

On this clone: This same CDR3 is encoded by further DNA sequences in the sample. The J gene is TRBJ1-6, the V gene TRBV7-9; D call uncertain. The germline V gene has CDR1 SEHNR and CDR2 FQNEAQ (reference sequence). This CDR3 is 12 amino acids long. V was pared by 1 base and J by 9 bases, with 4 bases between. CDR3 sequence (DNA): TGTGCCAGCAGCTTAGGGATTTCACCCCTCCACTTT. This codes for CASSLGISPLHF.

This clone showed up just once. V is TRBV2 and J is TRBJ2-1, with TRBD1 matching over 9 bases. Per the germline V gene, CDR1 is SNHLY and CDR2 is FYNNEI. With V trimmed by 3 bases and J by 2 bases, 5 bases remained unmatched. This CDR3 has 16 residues. The CDR3 reads CASSEPRDRAYNEQFF. The DNA for the CDR3 is TGTGCCAGCAGTGAGCCCCGGGACAGGGCCTACAATGAGCAGTTCTTC.

J is TRBJ2-2 and V is TRBV30, with 13 bases matching TRBD2. This CDR3 contains 16 residues. The ends lost 2 bases at V and 5 bases at J; junction bases unmatched: 5. From germline, CDR1 is GTSNPN and CDR2 SVGIG (reference sequence). The CDR3: CAWSRLAGGGTGELFF. In DNA form, the CDR3 reads TGTGCCTGGAGTAGACTAGCGGGAGGAGGGACCGGGGAGCTGTTTTTT. The whole variable domain, filled in from reference TRBV30 and TRBJ2-2, reads SQTIHQWPATLVQPVGSPLSLECTVEGTSNPNLYWYRQAAGRGLQLLFYSVGIGQISSEVPQNLSASRPQDRQFILSSKKLLLSDSGFYLCAWSRLAGGGTGELFFGEGSRLTVL.